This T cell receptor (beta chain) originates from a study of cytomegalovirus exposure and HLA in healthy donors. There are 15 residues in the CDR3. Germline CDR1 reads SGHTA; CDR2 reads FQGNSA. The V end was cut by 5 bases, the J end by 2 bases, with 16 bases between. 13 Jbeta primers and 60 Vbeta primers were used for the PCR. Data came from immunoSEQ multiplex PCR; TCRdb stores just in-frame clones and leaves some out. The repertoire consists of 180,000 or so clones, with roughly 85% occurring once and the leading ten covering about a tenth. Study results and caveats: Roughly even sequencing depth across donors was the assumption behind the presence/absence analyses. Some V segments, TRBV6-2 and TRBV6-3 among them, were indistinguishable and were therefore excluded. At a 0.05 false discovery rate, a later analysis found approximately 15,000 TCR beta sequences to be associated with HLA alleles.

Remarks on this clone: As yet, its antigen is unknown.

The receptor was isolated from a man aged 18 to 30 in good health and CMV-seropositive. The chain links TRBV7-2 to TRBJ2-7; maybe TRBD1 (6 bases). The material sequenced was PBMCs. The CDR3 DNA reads TGTGCCAGCAGCAAGCACAGGGAATTCGCCTACGAGCAGTACTTC. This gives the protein CASSKHREFAYEQYF.